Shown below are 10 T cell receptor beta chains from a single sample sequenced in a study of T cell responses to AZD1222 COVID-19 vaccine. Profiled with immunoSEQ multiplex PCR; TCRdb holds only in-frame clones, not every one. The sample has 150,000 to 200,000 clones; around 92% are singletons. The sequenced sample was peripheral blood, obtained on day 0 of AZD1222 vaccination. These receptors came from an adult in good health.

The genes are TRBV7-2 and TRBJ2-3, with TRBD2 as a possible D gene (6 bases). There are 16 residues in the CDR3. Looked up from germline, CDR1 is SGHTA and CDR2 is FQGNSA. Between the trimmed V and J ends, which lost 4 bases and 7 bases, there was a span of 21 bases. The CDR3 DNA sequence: TGTGCCAGCAGCTCCACCCTGGGACCCGGGGGTTATACGCAGTATTTT. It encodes CASSSTLGPGGYTQYF.

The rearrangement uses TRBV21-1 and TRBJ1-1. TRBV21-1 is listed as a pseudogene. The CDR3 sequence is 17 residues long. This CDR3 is CASVFRGSASEDTEAFF. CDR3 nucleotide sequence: TGTGCCAGCGTCTTTCGGGGGTCCGCGTCAGAGGACACTGAAGCTTTCTTT.

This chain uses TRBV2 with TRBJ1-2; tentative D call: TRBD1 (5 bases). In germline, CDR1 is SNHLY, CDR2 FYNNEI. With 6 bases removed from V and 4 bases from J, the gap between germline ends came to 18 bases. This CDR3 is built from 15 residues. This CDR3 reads CASSWGGGPGYGYTF. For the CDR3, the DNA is TGTGCCAGCAGCTGGGGGGGAGGACCCGGCTATGGCTACACCTTC.

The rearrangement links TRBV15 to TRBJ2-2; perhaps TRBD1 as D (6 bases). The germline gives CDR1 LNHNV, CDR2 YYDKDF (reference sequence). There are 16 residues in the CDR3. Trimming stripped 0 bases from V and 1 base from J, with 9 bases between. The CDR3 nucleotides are TGTGCCACCAGCAGAGATTTAGGGGGGAACACCGGGGAGCTGTTTTTT. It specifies CATSRDLGGNTGELFF.

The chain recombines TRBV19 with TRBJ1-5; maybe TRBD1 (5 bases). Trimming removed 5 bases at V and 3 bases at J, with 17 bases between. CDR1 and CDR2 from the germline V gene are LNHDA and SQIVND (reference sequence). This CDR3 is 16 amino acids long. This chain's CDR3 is CASSPGAPWNNQPQHF. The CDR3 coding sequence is TGTGCCAGTAGTCCCGGGGCCCCATGGAACAATCAGCCCCAGCATTTT.

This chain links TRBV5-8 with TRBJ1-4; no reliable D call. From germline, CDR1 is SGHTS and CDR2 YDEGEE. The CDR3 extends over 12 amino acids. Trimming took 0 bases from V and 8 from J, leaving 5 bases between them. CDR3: CASSLDGEKLFF. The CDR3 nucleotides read TGTGCCAGCAGCTTGGACGGGGAAAAACTGTTTTTT.

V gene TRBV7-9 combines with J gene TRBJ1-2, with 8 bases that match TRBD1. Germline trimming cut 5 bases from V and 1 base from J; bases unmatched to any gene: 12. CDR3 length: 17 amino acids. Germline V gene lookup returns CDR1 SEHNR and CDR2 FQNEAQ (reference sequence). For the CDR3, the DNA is TGTGCCAGCAGCCTAGGACAGGGCCTAGGAGGTAACTATGGCTACACCTTC. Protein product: CASSLGQGLGGNYGYTF.

The CDR3 is CASTSGGGYNEQFF. As DNA, the CDR3 is TGTGCCAGTACTAGCGGGGGGGGTTACAATGAGCAGTTCTTC. The genes are TRBV19 and TRBJ2-1, with 12 bases matching TRBD2. The germline gives CDR1 LNHDA, CDR2 SQIVND (reference sequence). Trimming at V came to 7 bases and at J to 4 bases, leaving 2 bases not matched to a gene. The CDR3 consists of 14 residues.

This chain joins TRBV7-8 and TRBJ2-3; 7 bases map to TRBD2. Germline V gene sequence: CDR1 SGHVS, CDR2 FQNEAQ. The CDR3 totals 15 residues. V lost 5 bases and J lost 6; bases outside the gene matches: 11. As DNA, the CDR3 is TGTGCCAGCAGCCCCTCTCGACTAGCTGGCGATACGCAGTATTTT. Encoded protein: CASSPSRLAGDTQYF.

The CDR3 DNA is TGCGCCAGCAGTGGGGGAACCAACACTGAAGCTTTCTTT. Residues: CASSGGTNTEAFF. The rearrangement uses TRBV5-1 and TRBJ1-1, with TRBD1 as a possible D gene (5 bases). CDR3 length: 13 amino acids. The V gene's germline CDR1 is SGHRS and CDR2 YFSETQ. Trimming removed 5 bases at V and 2 bases at J, with 10 bases between.